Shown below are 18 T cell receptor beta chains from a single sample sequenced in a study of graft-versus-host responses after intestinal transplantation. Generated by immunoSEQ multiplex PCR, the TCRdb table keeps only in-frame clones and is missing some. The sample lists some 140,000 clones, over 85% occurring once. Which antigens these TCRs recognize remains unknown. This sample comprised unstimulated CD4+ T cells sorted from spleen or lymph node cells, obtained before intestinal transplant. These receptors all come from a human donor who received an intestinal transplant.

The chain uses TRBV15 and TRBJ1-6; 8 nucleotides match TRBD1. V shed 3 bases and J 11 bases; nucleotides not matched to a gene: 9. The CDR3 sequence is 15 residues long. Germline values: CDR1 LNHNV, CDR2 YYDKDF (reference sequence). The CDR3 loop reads CATSRAGDRRTPLHF. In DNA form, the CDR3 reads TGTGCCACCAGCAGGGCTGGGGACAGGCGGACACCCCTCCACTTT.

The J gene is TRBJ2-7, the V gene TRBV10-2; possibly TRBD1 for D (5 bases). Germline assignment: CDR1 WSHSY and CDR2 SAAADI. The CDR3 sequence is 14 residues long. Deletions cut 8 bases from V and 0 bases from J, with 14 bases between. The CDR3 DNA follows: TGCGCCAGCGCGGACACTCGGAGCTCCTACGAGCAGTACTTC. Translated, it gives CASADTRSSYEQYF.

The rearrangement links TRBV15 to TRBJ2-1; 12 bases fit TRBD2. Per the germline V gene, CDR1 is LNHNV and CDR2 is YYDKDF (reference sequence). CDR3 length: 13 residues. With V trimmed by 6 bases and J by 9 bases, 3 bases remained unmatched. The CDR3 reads CATRLAGGTEQFF. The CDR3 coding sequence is TGTGCCACCAGACTAGCGGGGGGAACTGAGCAGTTCTTC. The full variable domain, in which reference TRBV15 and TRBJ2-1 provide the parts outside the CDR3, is DAMVIQNPRYQVTQFGKPVTLSCSQTLNHNVMYWYQQKSSQAPKLLFHYYDKDFNNEADTPDNFQSRRPNTSFCFLDIRSPGLGDTAMYLCATRLAGGTEQFFGPGTRLTVL.

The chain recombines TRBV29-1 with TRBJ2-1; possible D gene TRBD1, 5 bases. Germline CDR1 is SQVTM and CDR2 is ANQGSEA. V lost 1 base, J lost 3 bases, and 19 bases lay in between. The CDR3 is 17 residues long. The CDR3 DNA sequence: TGCAGCGTTGAAGGGCCTCGAGAACGCGACAGCTACAATGAGCAGTTCTTC. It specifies CSVEGPRERDSYNEQFF.

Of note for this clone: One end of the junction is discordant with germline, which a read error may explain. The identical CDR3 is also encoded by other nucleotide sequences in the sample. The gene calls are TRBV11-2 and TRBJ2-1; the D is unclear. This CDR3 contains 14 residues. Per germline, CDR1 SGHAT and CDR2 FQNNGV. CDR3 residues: CASSLPTPWNEQFF. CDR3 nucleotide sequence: TGCGCCAGCAGCCTACCTACCCCGTGGAATGAGCAGTTCTTC. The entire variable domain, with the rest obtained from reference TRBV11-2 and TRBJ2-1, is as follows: EAGVAQSPRYKIIEKRQSVAFWCNPISGHATLYWYQQILGQGPKLLIQFQNNGVVDDSQLPKDRFSAERLKGVDSTLKIQPAKLEDSAVYLCASSLPTPWNEQFFGPGTRLTVL.

This CDR3 is CASHTPSGGSYEQYF. CDR3 DNA sequence: TGTGCCAGCCATACACCTAGTGGGGGCTCCTACGAGCAGTACTTC. The rearrangement joins TRBV6-5 to TRBJ2-7; D may match TRBD1 or TRBD2 (5 bases each). The CDR3 is made up of 15 amino acids. V lost 8 bases to trimming and J lost 0 bases, with 17 bases between them. Germline loops: CDR1 MNHEY, CDR2 SVGAGI.

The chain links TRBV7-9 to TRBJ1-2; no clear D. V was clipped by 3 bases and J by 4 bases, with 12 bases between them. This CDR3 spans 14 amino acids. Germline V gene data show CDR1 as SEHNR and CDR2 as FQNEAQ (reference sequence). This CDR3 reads CASSLGSMIYGYTF. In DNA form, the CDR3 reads TGTGCCAGCAGCTTGGGATCCATGATCTATGGCTACACCTTC.

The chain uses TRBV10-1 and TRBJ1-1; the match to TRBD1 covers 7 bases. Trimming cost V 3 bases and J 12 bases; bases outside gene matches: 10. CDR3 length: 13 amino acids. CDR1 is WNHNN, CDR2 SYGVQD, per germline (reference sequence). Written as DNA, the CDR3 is TGCGCCAGCAGTGATGAGTTCGGGGACAGACCTTTCTTT. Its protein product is CASSDEFGDRPFF.

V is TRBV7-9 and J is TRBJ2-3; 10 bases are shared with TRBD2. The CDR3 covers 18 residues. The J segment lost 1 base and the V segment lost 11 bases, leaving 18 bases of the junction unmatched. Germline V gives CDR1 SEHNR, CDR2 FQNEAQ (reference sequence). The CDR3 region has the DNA TGTGCCGCCCCGGCGGCGGTAGCGGGGGGCCGGGGCACAGATACGCAGTATTTT. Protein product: CAAPAAVAGGRGTDTQYF.

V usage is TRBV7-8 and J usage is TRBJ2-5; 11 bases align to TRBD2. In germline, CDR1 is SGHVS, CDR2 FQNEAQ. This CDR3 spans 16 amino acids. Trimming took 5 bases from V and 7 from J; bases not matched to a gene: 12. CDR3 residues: CASSPPLAGGLVTQYF. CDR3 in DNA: TGTGCCAGCAGCCCCCCCTTAGCGGGGGGGCTTGTGACCCAGTACTTC.

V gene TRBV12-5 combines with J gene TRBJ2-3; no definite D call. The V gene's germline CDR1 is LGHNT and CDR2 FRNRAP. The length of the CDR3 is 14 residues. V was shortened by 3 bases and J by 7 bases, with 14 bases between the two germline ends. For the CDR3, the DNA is TGTGCTAGTGGTTTCGATAGGGCCGAGAATACGCAGTATTTT. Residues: CASGFDRAENTQYF.

CDR3 in DNA: TGTGCCAGCAGCCACGGGTCAGGGGATCAGCCCCAGCATTTT. It encodes CASSHGSGDQPQHF. The chain recombines TRBV4-2 with TRBJ1-5, with TRBD1 as a possible D gene (6 bases). CDR1 and CDR2 (germline): LGHNA, YNFKEQ. The CDR3 spans 14 residues. Trimming removed 3 bases at V and 5 bases at J, with 11 bases between.

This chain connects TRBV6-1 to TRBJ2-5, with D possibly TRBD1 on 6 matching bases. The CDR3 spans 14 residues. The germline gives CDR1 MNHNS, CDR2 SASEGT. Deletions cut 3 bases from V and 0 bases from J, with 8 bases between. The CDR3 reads CASSDTGYQETQYF. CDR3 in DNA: TGTGCCAGCAGTGATACAGGGTACCAAGAGACCCAGTACTTC.

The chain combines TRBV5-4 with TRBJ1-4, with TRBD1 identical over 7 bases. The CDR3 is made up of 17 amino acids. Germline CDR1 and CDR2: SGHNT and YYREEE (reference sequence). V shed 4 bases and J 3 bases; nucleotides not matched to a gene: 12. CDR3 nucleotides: TGTGCCAGCAGCGCGAGGATGACAGGGTCGGCTAATGAAAAACTGTTTTTT. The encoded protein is CASSARMTGSANEKLFF.

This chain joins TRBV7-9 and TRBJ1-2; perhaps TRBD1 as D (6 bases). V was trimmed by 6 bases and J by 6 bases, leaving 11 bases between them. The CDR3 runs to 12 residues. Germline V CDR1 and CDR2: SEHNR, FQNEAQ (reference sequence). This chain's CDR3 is CASRGGGHGYTF. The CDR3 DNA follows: TGTGCCAGCAGAGGGGGTGGGCATGGCTACACCTTC.

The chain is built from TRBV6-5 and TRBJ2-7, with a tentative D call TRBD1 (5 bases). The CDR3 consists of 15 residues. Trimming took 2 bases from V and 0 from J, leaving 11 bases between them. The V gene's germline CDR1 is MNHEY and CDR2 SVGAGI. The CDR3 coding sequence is TGTGCCAGCAGTTACGAGGTACAGGCCTCCTACGAGCAGTACTTC. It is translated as CASSYEVQASYEQYF.

CDR3: CASSVEASGGTDTQYF. The CDR3 coding sequence is TGTGCCAGCAGCGTAGAGGCTAGCGGGGGAACAGATACGCAGTATTTT. The chain recombines TRBV9 with TRBJ2-3; TRBD2 matches 10 bases. Germline V gene data show CDR1 as SGDLS and CDR2 as YYNGEE. The V segment lost 0 bases and the J segment 3 bases; nucleotides outside the gene matches: 4. This CDR3 is built from 16 residues.

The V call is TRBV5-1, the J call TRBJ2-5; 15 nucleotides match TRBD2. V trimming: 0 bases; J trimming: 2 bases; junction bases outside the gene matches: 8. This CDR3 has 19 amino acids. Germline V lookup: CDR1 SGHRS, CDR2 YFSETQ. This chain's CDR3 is CASSLGGLAGGRGQETQYF. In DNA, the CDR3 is TGCGCCAGCAGCTTGGGAGGACTAGCGGGGGGGCGTGGACAAGAGACCCAGTACTTC. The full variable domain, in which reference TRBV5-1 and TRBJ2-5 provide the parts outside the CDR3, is KAGVTQTPRYLIKTRGQQVTLSCSPISGHRSVSWYQQTPGQGLQFLFEYFSETQRNKGNFPGRFSGRQFSNSRSEMNVSTLELGDSALYLCASSLGGLAGGRGQETQYFGPGTRLLVL.